This TCR beta chain comes out of a study of cytomegalovirus exposure and HLA in healthy donors. The PCR contained 60 Vbeta and 13 Jbeta primers. Data came from immunoSEQ multiplex PCR; TCRdb stores just in-frame clones and leaves some out. Seen here are some 150,000 clones, under 85% observed once, and the top ten hold around 3.1%. The CDR3 runs 12 residues. V lost 5 bases and J lost 8, with 11 bases in between. Germline-derived CDR1 and CDR2 are SGHTA and FQGNSA. The chain uses TRBV7-2 and TRBJ2-3; maybe TRBD2 (6 bases). The TCR sequence derives from a female donor in good health and CMV-seronegative. Sequencing used PBMCs. The chain's CDR3 is CASSRDGGTQYF. CDR3 in DNA: TGTGCCAGCAGCCGGGACGGGGGTACGCAGTATTTT.